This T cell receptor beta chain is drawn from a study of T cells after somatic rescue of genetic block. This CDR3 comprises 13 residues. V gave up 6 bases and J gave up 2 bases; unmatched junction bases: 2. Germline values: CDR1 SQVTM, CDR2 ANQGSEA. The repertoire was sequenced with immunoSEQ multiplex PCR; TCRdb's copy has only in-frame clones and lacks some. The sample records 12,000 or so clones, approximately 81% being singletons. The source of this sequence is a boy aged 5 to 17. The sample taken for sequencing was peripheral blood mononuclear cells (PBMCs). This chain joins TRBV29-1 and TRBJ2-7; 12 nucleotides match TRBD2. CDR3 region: CSVGLAGAYEQYF. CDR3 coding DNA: TGCAGCGTGGGACTAGCGGGCGCCTACGAGCAGTACTTC.